The entry that follows covers one T cell receptor beta chain sequence. Its antigen is unidentified. The junction departs from germline at one end; a sequencing error may be responsible. This record belongs to a study of a mutant IDH1 vaccine in newly diagnosed glioma. Study-wide context: Across weeks 1, 3, 5, 7, 11, 15, 19 and 23, patients received a vaccination each time, eight in all. In some groups vaccination began 4-6 weeks post-radiotherapy; others received it with temozolomide. Pretreatment consisted of radiotherapy, temozolomide, or both, with most receiving both.

Documented time point: week 5, during vaccination. Vaccine doses each comprised 300 ug of mutant IDH1 20-mer peptide, with topical imiquimod. Donors had new IDH1-mutant astrocytomas of WHO grade 3 or 4 (ATRX-lost). CDR1 is LNHDA, CDR2 SQIVND, per germline (reference sequence). The CDR3 consists of 15 residues. The repertoire was sequenced with immunoSEQ multiplex PCR; TCRdb's copy has only in-frame clones and lacks some. The sample has some 35,000 clones, 80% to 90% seen once. The TCR comes from a man aged 50 to 59 with glioma. The specimen comprised PBMCs, sampled from a glioma patient whose treatment included an IDH1 peptide vaccine. The chain employs TRBV19 and TRBJ1-4, with a possible D match to TRBD1 (6 bases). CDR3 in amino acids: CASSSTGGPNEKLSF. CDR3 nucleotides: TGTGCCAGTAGTTCTACTGGGGGCCCTAATGAAAAACTGTCTTTT.